This TCR beta chain was retrieved from a study of PD-L1 blockade in urothelial cancer listed by TCRdb under 2017. Notes on the research overall: All patients started therapy around 2014 and received atezolizumab 1,200 mg intravenously every 3 weeks. Pretreatment tumor samples and matched peripheral blood, collected serially before and after atezolizumab treatment, underwent TCR sequencing. About 90% of the roughly 30 patients were identified as males with urothelial cancer of bladder origin, and a prior smoking history was reported by 18 of 29 patients. In the same patients who had TCR sequencing, pretreatment tumors also underwent whole exome sequencing and RNA sequencing. Blood samples were analyzed at two time points: 3 weeks after treatment start (second dose) and 6 weeks after treatment start. Durable clinical benefit was defined as progression-free survival longer than 6 months, and TCR features were also tested against progression-free and overall survival. Nine patients reached durable clinical benefit, while fewer than 25 patients did not. Blood samples gave a median of about 130,000 T cells and tens of thousands of unique TCRs, with a median clonality of around 0.08. An ECOG performance status of 0 or 1 was recorded for the patients, and 0 to 3 prior chemotherapy regimens had been received by the patients. Pretreatment blood TCR-seq was available for about 27 patients, at least one posttreatment blood collection was obtained for 24 patients, and tumor TCR-seq was available for 24 patients. The study, an exploratory multi-omic analysis, examined somatic, immune and clinical correlates of response to PD-L1 blockade with atezolizumab in urothelial cancer.

Trimming costs V 2 bases and J 5 bases, and their ends lie 15 bases apart. Taken from the germline V gene, the CDR1 and CDR2 loops are KGHSH and LQKENI. Inclusive of the bounding cysteine and phenylalanine, the CDR3 is 15 residues long. Only CDR3 DNA remains: 45 bases, in frame from the first base. To estimate absolute template abundance from read counts, synthetic TCR analog templates were spiked into each PCR. The immunoSEQ assay was used to amplify TCRbeta CDR3 regions from genomic DNA with bias-controlled V and J gene primers. Sequencing of rearranged TCRbeta segments was done at approximately 20X coverage. As for the original processing: Clustering was used to correct sequencing errors, and CDR3s were annotated against IMGT so that V, D and J genes could be assigned. Downstream analyses used only productive TCRbeta rearrangements, leaving out any out-of-frame or stop-codon sequences. To compute clonality, Shannon entropy was normalized by the log of the number of unique productive sequences and then subtracted from one. Fisher's exact test with Benjamini-Hochberg correction, using a cutoff of adjusted p below 0.01, was how clones that differed between time points or between blood and tumor were identified. As stored in TCRdb, this immuneACCESS dataset retains in-frame rearrangements with V and J assigned. A fraction of the clones does not appear; measured against another copy, unresolved V genes explain less than half of the discrepancy, and the remainder lacks a known reason. The DNA gave D and trimming, while V, J and clone size come from that table. The sample table lists tens of thousands of clones, 82% of them with a count of one. More than 8% of the sample goes to the ten largest clones.

Overall study outcomes, separate from this receptor: Improved progression-free and overall survival was found to be associated with pretreatment peripheral blood TCR clonality below the median. At 3 weeks after the start of treatment, tumor-associated TCR clones in peripheral blood had expanded more in patients with durable benefit (n ≈ 24, p = 0.022). Because of the small sample size (n ≈ 28) and the many exploratory analyses performed, the results are intended to be regarded as hypothesis-generating.

The cohort comprised nearly 30 patients with locally advanced or metastatic urothelial carcinoma treated at Memorial Sloan Kettering on a trial protocol. Peripheral blood mononuclear cells were collected pretreatment and during treatment, at between 1 and 8 total time points per patient. The Qiagen DNeasy Blood extraction kit was used to purify genomic DNA from total PBMCs and tumor samples. PBMCs were collected pretreatment and during treatment and were isolated and stored as previously described. About this clone: Its antigen specificity is not known. Per-base qualities were not stored, and no clone one base away is much larger.

The TCR originated in a man aged 65 to 85 with urothelial cancer. This specimen was PBMCs, taken around atezolizumab (anti-PD-L1) treatment. The sequence links TRBV18 to TRBJ2-5; a tentative D match to TRBD1 spans 6 bases. The CDR3 here reads CASSPTRTEEETQYF. The DNA sequence is given as TGTGCCAGCTCACCAACGCGGACAGAGGAGGAGACCCAGTACTTC.